One sample yielded the 21 T cell receptor beta chains listed below, sequenced in a study of blood T cell repertoires in COVID-19. Using immunoSEQ multiplex PCR, the repertoire was profiled, and TCRdb retains in-frame clones only, with some absent. The sample records 190,000 or so clones, over 75% being singletons. The sequencing input was peripheral blood. The source is a woman of 80 years or more with acute or convalescent COVID-19.

The rearrangement links TRBV4-1 to TRBJ1-2; perhaps TRBD1 as D (6 bases). The CDR3 spans 15 residues. The V and J ends lost 2 bases and 7 bases respectively, with 17 bases between them. The germline V gene has CDR1 MGHRA and CDR2 YSYEKL. The CDR3 loop is CASSQSWTVRSGYTF. DNA of the CDR3: TGCGCCAGCAGCCAATCCTGGACAGTTCGGTCTGGCTACACCTTC.

The gene calls are TRBV3-1 (or the pseudogene TRBV3-2) and TRBJ1-6; D is undetermined. V lost 6 bases and J lost 8, with 8 bases in between. The germline CDR1 and CDR2 sequences are LGHDT and YNNKEL (reference sequence). The CDR3 runs to 12 residues. The CDR3 nucleotides read TGTGCCAGCAGGCGGTACGATTCACCCCTCCACTTT. Amino acids: CASRRYDSPLHF.

The rearrangement joins TRBV5-1 to TRBJ1-2, with D unclear. CDR1 and CDR2 (germline): SGHRS, YFSETQ. This CDR3 is built from 14 residues. The V gene lost 0 bases and the J gene lost 0 bases, with 6 bases spanning the gap. The CDR3 loop reads CASSLDGANYGYTF. The CDR3 DNA is TGCGCCAGCAGCTTGGACGGGGCTAACTATGGCTACACCTTC.

The J gene is TRBJ2-3, the V gene TRBV6-6, with a weak D call TRBD2 (6 bases). The CDR3 covers 14 residues. In germline, CDR1 is MNHNY, CDR2 SVGAGI (reference sequence). Trimming removed 1 base from V and 6 bases from J, with 11 bases in between. The CDR3 region is CASSYFGSGDTQYF. The CDR3 coding sequence is TGTGCCAGCAGTTACTTCGGGAGTGGGGATACGCAGTATTTT.

The genes are TRBV3-1 (or the pseudogene TRBV3-2) and TRBJ2-1, with 12 nucleotides matching TRBD2. CDR3 length equals 17 residues. Germline V gene data show CDR1 as LGHDT and CDR2 as YNNKEL (reference sequence). The V gene end was trimmed by 3 bases and the J gene end by 7 bases; junction bases not matched to a gene: 10. CDR3 DNA: TGTGCCAGCAGCCAGGCCCCTAGCGGGGGGGGGTGGAATGAGCAGTTCTTC. Amino acid sequence: CASSQAPSGGGWNEQFF.

The CDR3 reads CASSLERDYTDTQYF. For the CDR3, the DNA is TGCGCCAGCAGCTTGGAGCGGGACTACACAGATACGCAGTATTTT. The chain uses TRBV5-1 and TRBJ2-3; 7 nucleotides line up with TRBD2. The J segment lost 2 bases and the V segment lost 0 bases, leaving 3 bases of the junction unmatched. This CDR3 contains 15 residues. Germline CDR1 SGHRS, CDR2 YFSETQ. Full variable domain (rest looked up from reference TRBV5-1 and TRBJ2-3): KAGVTQTPRYLIKTRGQQVTLSCSPISGHRSVSWYQQTPGQGLQFLFEYFSETQRNKGNFPGRFSGRQFSNSRSEMNVSTLELGDSALYLCASSLERDYTDTQYFGPGTRLTVL.

CDR3 sequence: CASSQGSRGGRTEAFF. CDR3 coding DNA: TGTGCCAGCAGCCAAGGGAGCAGGGGAGGGAGGACTGAAGCTTTCTTT. The gene calls are TRBV14 and TRBJ1-1; D possibly corresponds to TRBD1 (6 bases). The CDR3 extends over 16 amino acids. The germline CDR1 and CDR2 sequences are SGHDN and FVKESK. V was shortened by 1 base and J by 5 bases, with 17 bases between the two germline ends.

The rearrangement uses TRBV7-6 and TRBJ2-7; 8 nucleotides match TRBD2. V dropped 5 bases and J dropped 7; count of bases not matched to a gene: 16. Germline lookup yields CDR1 SGHVS and CDR2 FNYEAQ. The length of the CDR3 is 16 residues. The CDR3 bases are TGTGCCAGCAGCCCCCTTAGGGGACTAGGCTTGTGGGAGCAGTACTTC. Amino acid sequence: CASSPLRGLGLWEQYF.

The chain employs TRBV19 and TRBJ1-4, with D maybe TRBD1 (5 bases). V gave up 0 bases and J gave up 3 bases, with 11 bases separating them. The CDR3 has 16 residues. Germline CDR1 and CDR2: LNHDA and SQIVND (reference sequence). The CDR3, as DNA: TGTGCCAGTAGTATAGATTCGGGGGGAGCTAATGAAAAACTGTTTTTT. Translation: CASSIDSGGANEKLFF.

This chain uses TRBV27 with TRBJ1-4; the match to TRBD1 covers 10 bases. There are 13 residues in the CDR3. The J segment lost 10 bases and the V segment lost 5 bases, leaving 4 bases of the junction unmatched. Germline CDR1 is MNHEY and CDR2 is SMNVEV (reference sequence). The CDR3 loop is CASSTGQGRKLFF. CDR3 nucleotide sequence: TGTGCCAGCAGTACGGGACAGGGGCGAAAACTGTTTTTT.

This chain links TRBV18 with TRBJ2-1, with 8 bases matching TRBD2. Germline lookup yields CDR1 KGHSH and CDR2 LQKENI. There are 15 residues in the CDR3. Trimming took 0 bases from V and 9 from J; bases not matched to a gene: 7. As DNA, the CDR3 is TGTGCCAGCTCACCACCTCGGGGGGGCCGGAGTGAGCAGTTCTTC. Translated: CASSPPRGGRSEQFF.

The sample holds one count of this clone. The rearrangement links TRBV5-1 to TRBJ1-5, with D perhaps matching TRBD1 (6 bases). The germline V gene has CDR1 SGHRS and CDR2 YFSETQ. This CDR3 spans 15 amino acids. Between the trimmed V and J ends, which lost 2 bases and 4 bases, there was a span of 13 bases. CDR3 in amino acids: CASSFGTGWNQPQHF. The CDR3 DNA reads as TGCGCCAGCAGCTTCGGTACAGGGTGGAATCAGCCCCAGCATTTT.

The chain carries TRBV5-1 and TRBJ2-3; D is unresolved. Trimming removed 3 bases from V and 4 bases from J, with 18 bases in between. Germline V lookup: CDR1 SGHRS, CDR2 YFSETQ. CDR3 length equals 16 residues. The CDR3 protein is CASSSGANQVADTQYF. As DNA, the CDR3 is TGCGCCAGCAGCTCTGGAGCCAACCAAGTAGCAGATACGCAGTATTTT.

V gene TRBV9 combines with J gene TRBJ2-3; weak D call: TRBD2 (5 bases). V was trimmed by 0 bases and J by 4 bases, leaving 15 bases between them. From germline, CDR1 is SGDLS and CDR2 YYNGEE. This CDR3 contains 16 residues. CDR3 bases: TGTGCCAGCAGCGTAGGCTCTCCTAGCCGCTCAGATACGCAGTATTTT. Translated, it gives CASSVGSPSRSDTQYF. The entire variable domain, with the rest obtained from reference TRBV9 and TRBJ2-3, is as follows: DSGVTQTPKHLITATGQRVTLRCSPRSGDLSVYWYQQSLDQGLQFLIQYYNGEERAKGNILERFSAQQFPDLHSELNLSSLELGDSALYFCASSVGSPSRSDTQYFGPGTRLTVL.

This sequence joins TRBV7-8 and TRBJ2-1; TRBD2 matches at 14 bases. The V gene's germline CDR1 is SGHVS and CDR2 FQNEAQ. V lost 4 bases to trimming and J lost 7 bases; unmatched junction nucleotides: 15. This CDR3 has 19 residues. This CDR3 reads CASSSPRLAGGPTGNEQFF. CDR3 DNA sequence: TGTGCCAGCAGCTCCCCTAGACTAGCGGGAGGGCCGACAGGGAATGAGCAGTTCTTC.

The CDR3 reads CASSGLEGAKGYTF. The CDR3 region has the DNA TGCGCCAGCAGCGGTTTAGAGGGGGCGAAAGGCTACACCTTC. This chain links TRBV5-1 with TRBJ1-2; 7 nucleotides agree with TRBD1. V lost 4 bases, J lost 8 bases, and 11 bases stayed unmatched. Germline assignment: CDR1 SGHRS and CDR2 YFSETQ. The CDR3 consists of 14 residues.

The chain couples TRBV5-6 to TRBJ2-2; TRBD2 agrees at 7 bases. The germline V gene has CDR1 SGHDT and CDR2 YYEEEE. CDR3 length: 15 residues. Trimming took 4 bases from V and 1 from J; bases not matched to a gene: 4. The CDR3 spells CASSTGGWNTGELFF. The CDR3 DNA is TGTGCCAGCAGCACCGGGGGGTGGAACACCGGGGAGCTGTTTTTT. The variable domain in full, with the rest retrieved from reference TRBV5-6 and TRBJ2-2, is DAGVTQSPTHLIKTRGQQVTLRCSPKSGHDTVSWYQQALGQGPQFIFQYYEEEERQRGNFPDRFSGHQFPNYSSELNVNALLLGDSALYLCASSTGGWNTGELFFGEGSRLTVL.

The rearrangement joins TRBV19 to TRBJ2-2; no clear D. The CDR3 spans 14 residues. V shed 1 base and J shed 5 bases, with 8 bases lying between them. CDR1 is LNHDA and CDR2 is SQIVND in the germline V gene (reference sequence). The DNA for the CDR3 is TGTGCCAGTAGTATAGCCCATCTAACCGGGGAGCTGTTTTTT. Encoded protein: CASSIAHLTGELFF.

The genes are TRBV9 and TRBJ2-2, with D possibly being TRBD1 (6 bases). The germline V and J ends were trimmed by 4 bases and 4 bases, with 23 bases remaining between them. The CDR3 loop spans 18 amino acids. Germline V gene lookup returns CDR1 SGDLS and CDR2 YYNGEE. CDR3 loop: CASSKYLMGAGSTGELFF. DNA for the CDR3: TGTGCCAGCAGCAAATATCTCATGGGGGCAGGGAGCACCGGGGAGCTGTTTTTT. Together with reference TRBV9 and TRBJ2-2, the CDR3 gives the full variable domain: DSGVTQTPKHLITATGQRVTLRCSPRSGDLSVYWYQQSLDQGLQFLIQYYNGEERAKGNILERFSAQQFPDLHSELNLSSLELGDSALYFCASSKYLMGAGSTGELFFGEGSRLTVL.

This rearrangement joins TRBV30 to TRBJ1-1; no firm D call. The CDR3 consists of 13 residues. The germline V gene encodes CDR1 GTSNPN and CDR2 SVGIG (reference sequence). Trimming removed 3 bases from V and 4 bases from J, with 12 bases in between. Here the CDR3 DNA reads TGTGCCTGGAGGTTTGGAGGGCCCACTGAAGCTTTCTTT. Its protein is CAWRFGGPTEAFF. The full variable domain, with the rest looked up from reference TRBV30 and TRBJ1-1, is SQTIHQWPATLVQPVGSPLSLECTVEGTSNPNLYWYRQAAGRGLQLLFYSVGIGQISSEVPQNLSASRPQDRQFILSSKKLLLSDSGFYLCAWRFGGPTEAFFGQGTRLTVV.

This clone was found once. The junction does not match germline at one end; this may be a read error. This chain uses TRBV12-3 or TRBV12-4 with TRBJ2-1, with TRBD1 matching over 7 bases. The CDR3 is 11 amino acids. DNA for the CDR3: TGTGCCAGCAGCCAGACAGGGAAAGGGGTCTTC. The encoded protein is CASSQTGKGVF.